This T cell receptor (beta chain) comes out of a study of T cell changes during pregnancy in multiple sclerosis. Per germline, CDR1 ENHRY and CDR2 SYGVKD. The V segment lost 7 bases and the J segment 3 bases; nucleotides outside the gene matches: 9. This CDR3 region has 16 residues. Produced via immunoSEQ multiplex PCR; TCRdb's table is partial and in-frame only. The table has 40,000 to 50,000 clones, roughly 87% seen once. Here the sequenced sample was CD4+ T cells from peripheral blood mononuclear cells, taken in the first trimester of pregnancy. This chain connects TRBV10-3 to TRBJ2-1, with 10 nucleotides matching TRBD2. The sequence was obtained from a female donor with multiple sclerosis, enrolled in a pregnancy study. The CDR3 nucleotides read TGTGCCATCAATGATCAGACTAGCGGGTTCTACAATGAGCAGTTCTTC. As protein: CAINDQTSGFYNEQFF.